This T cell receptor beta chain was sequenced during a study of cytomegalovirus exposure and HLA in healthy donors. The primer mix had 60 Vbeta and 13 Jbeta primers. The data were produced by immunoSEQ multiplex PCR, yet TCRdb's version contains in-frame clones alone and is incomplete. This table holds fewer than 200,000 clones, approximately 71% found once. Trimming shortened V by 4 bases and J by 6 bases, and 16 bases separated the two germline ends. The CDR3 is made up of 14 amino acids. Germline CDR1 reads SGDLS; CDR2 reads YYNGEE. V and J are TRBV9 and TRBJ1-1; D is perhaps TRBD1 (5 bases). Specimen: PBMCs. The source of this sequence is a woman aged 18-29 years in good health and CMV-seropositive. The CDR3 sequence: CASSTRDSLPEAFF. CDR3 DNA: TGTGCCAGCAGCACCCGGGACTCCCTCCCTGAAGCTTTCTTT.